These 10 T cell receptor beta chains were all obtained from the same sample, sequenced in a study of patients and donors after allogeneic stem cell transplantation. TCRdb analysed the RT-PCR reads with MiXCR anew, one entry per CDR3 protein. The profile shows 400,000 to 450,000 distinct CDR3 sequences, under 20% of them singletons. Input material: blood, either unsorted or a sorted T cell fraction (not recorded which). Receptors were obtained from a human donor who was either an allogeneic HSCT recipient or a stem cell or donor lymphocyte infusion donor (not recorded which). It is not recorded whose cells these are; they may come from a transplant donor.

This clonotype was counted only a few times. This chain joins TRBV5-1 and TRBJ2-7; perhaps TRBD1 as D (5 bases). CDR3 length equals 13 residues. Germline-derived CDR1 and CDR2 are SGHRS and YFSETQ. The ends were cut back, 2 bases at V and 5 bases at J, with 11 bases in the middle. CDR3 sequence reads: CASSLGAYNEQYF. As DNA, the CDR3 is TGCGCCAGCAGCTTAGGGGCTTATAACGAGCAGTACTTC.

This clonotype appeared a few times. The V and J genes are TRBV4-1 and TRBJ2-4, with 12 bases fitting TRBD2. J gave up 3 bases and V 2 bases, and 5 bases lay outside the gene matches. This CDR3 spans 17 amino acids. Germline loops: CDR1 MGHRA, CDR2 YSYEKL. The CDR3 is CASSQPTSGGSKNIQYF. In DNA form, the CDR3 reads TGCGCCAGCAGCCAACCGACTAGCGGGGGAAGCAAAAACATTCAGTACTTC.

The gene calls are TRBV6-1 and TRBJ2-6, with TRBD1 identical over 9 bases. J gave up 4 bases and V 6 bases, and 13 bases lay outside the gene matches. The germline CDR1 and CDR2 sequences are MNHNS and SASEGT. There are 18 residues in the CDR3. The CDR3 here is CASSDTTGTGSGANVLTF. The CDR3 DNA reads TGTGCCAGCAGCGATACTACCGGGACAGGGTCGGGGGCCAACGTCCTGACTTTC.

This clonotype has a count of ten or more. This chain connects TRBV19 to TRBJ1-5; D not certain. The germline gives CDR1 LNHDA, CDR2 SQIVND (reference sequence). Trimming removed 6 bases from V and 9 bases from J, with 15 bases in between. CDR3 size: 13 residues. The DNA of the CDR3 is TGTGCCAGTAGAGACAAGACCGGGAGGCCCCAGCATTTT. As protein: CASRDKTGRPQHF.

The rearrangement joins TRBV2 to TRBJ1-1; D may be TRBD1 (5 bases). Germline V gives CDR1 SNHLY, CDR2 FYNNEI. Trimming pared 9 bases from V and 4 bases from J, leaving 9 bases between. This CDR3 is 11 amino acids long. The CDR3 protein is CASTGFTEAFF. CDR3 coding DNA: TGTGCCAGTACAGGATTCACTGAAGCTTTCTTT. Full variable domain (outside the CDR3, taken from reference TRBV2 and TRBJ1-1): EPEVTQTPSHQVTQMGQEVILRCVPISNHLYFYWYRQILGQKVEFLVSFYNNEISEKSEIFDDQFSVERPDGSNFTLKIRSTKLEDSAMYFCASTGFTEAFFGQGTRLTVV.

This clonotype was found many times. This chain connects TRBV7-2 to TRBJ2-5, with D possibly TRBD1 on 6 matching bases. Germline loops: CDR1 SGHTA, CDR2 FQGNSA. Trimming cost V 6 bases and J 2 bases, with 16 bases left between them. This CDR3 is 15 amino acids long. The CDR3 DNA reads TGTGCCAGCAGTTCCGACGGGACAAATCAAGAGACCCAGTACTTC. Its protein product is CASSSDGTNQETQYF. Full variable domain (rest looked up from reference TRBV7-2 and TRBJ2-5): GAGVSQSPSNKVTEKGKDVELRCDPISGHTALYWYRQSLGQGLEFLIYFQGNSAPDKSGLPSDRFSAERTGGSVSTLTIQRTQQEDSAVYLCASSSDGTNQETQYFGPGTRLLVL.

The rearrangement uses TRBV11-2 and TRBJ2-3; tentatively, D is TRBD2 (5 bases). This CDR3 contains 13 residues. Germline V gene data show CDR1 as SGHAT and CDR2 as FQNNGV. Trimming removed 0 bases at V and 9 bases at J, with 10 bases between. This CDR3 is CASSLDWRRTQYF. In nucleotides, the CDR3 is TGTGCCAGCAGCTTAGATTGGAGGAGGACGCAGTATTTT.

There are a few counts of this clonotype. The chain has TRBV12-3 or TRBV12-4 and TRBJ1-2; D gene ambiguous. The V gene lost 6 bases and the J gene lost 8 bases, with 10 bases spanning the gap. CDR3 length equals 11 residues. CDR3 DNA sequence: TGTGCCAGCAGGCGGACCCGAGGCTACACCTTC. It encodes CASRRTRGYTF.

The rearrangement joins TRBV7-6 to TRBJ2-3; the D is unclear. The CDR3 contains 15 residues. Germline lookup yields CDR1 SGHVS and CDR2 FNYEAQ. With 4 bases removed from V and 1 base from J, the gap between germline ends came to 12 bases. CDR3 nucleotides: TGTGCCAGCAGCTCCCAACGGAGCCGCACAGATACGCAGTATTTT. As protein: CASSSQRSRTDTQYF.

J is TRBJ2-1 and V is TRBV6-1; D unresolved. The V end was cut by 8 bases, the J end by 0 bases, with 14 bases between. Germline lookup yields CDR1 MNHNS and CDR2 SASEGT. The CDR3 consists of 15 residues. CDR3 in amino acids: CASCGPKSSYNEQFF. The CDR3 DNA reads as TGTGCCAGCTGTGGCCCGAAGAGCTCCTACAATGAGCAGTTCTTC.